Following are 22 T cell receptor beta chains from one sample sequenced in a study of blood T cell repertoires in COVID-19. Libraries were prepared by immunoSEQ multiplex PCR; TCRdb keeps only in-frame clonotypes and omits some of them. Here the sample spans under 300,000 clones, 70% to 90% being singletons. Sequencing was done on a sample of peripheral blood. The receptors here all came from a man younger than 45 who had recovered from COVID-19.

The rearrangement joins TRBV14 to TRBJ1-6; unclear D gene. This CDR3 is built from 14 residues. V gave up 6 bases and J gave up 9 bases, with 15 bases separating them. CDR1 SGHDN and CDR2 FVKESK come from the germline V gene. The CDR3: CASSFGREGSPLHF. In DNA, the CDR3 is TGTGCCAGCAGTTTCGGGAGGGAAGGTTCACCCCTCCACTTT.

V gene TRBV7-9 combines with J gene TRBJ1-4; D unresolved. V lost 5 bases and J 8 bases, leaving 15 bases between the germline ends. The CDR3 spans 14 residues. The germline V gene encodes CDR1 SEHNR and CDR2 FQNEAQ (reference sequence). The CDR3 protein is CASSVPGGGEKLFF. CDR3 bases: TGTGCCAGCAGCGTCCCGGGTGGAGGGGAAAAACTGTTTTTT.

The V and J genes are TRBV7-2 and TRBJ2-3; 10 bases agree with TRBD2. Germline loops: CDR1 SGHTA, CDR2 FQGNSA. The CDR3 has 18 residues. V shed 1 base, J shed 6 bases, and the junction held 13 bases outside the gene matches. The CDR3 nucleotides read TGTGCCAGCAGCTTAGGGTTGCGAGCGGGGGGGCCTTGGGATACGCAGTATTTT. It is translated as CASSLGLRAGGPWDTQYF.

This clone occurred a few times. The chain uses TRBV10-3 and TRBJ2-3; possibly TRBD2 for D (7 bases). V dropped 0 bases and J dropped 4 bases, with 17 bases sitting between them. The germline V gene has CDR1 ENHRY and CDR2 SYGVKD. The CDR3 runs to 17 residues. The CDR3 loop is CAISESEGRGWSDTQYF. The CDR3 DNA sequence: TGTGCCATCAGTGAGTCCGAAGGGAGGGGGTGGTCAGATACGCAGTATTTT.

J is TRBJ2-2 and V is TRBV18; 9 bases fit TRBD1. V gave up 3 bases and J gave up 4 bases; unmatched junction bases: 3. Looked up from germline, CDR1 is KGHSH and CDR2 is LQKENI. The length of the CDR3 is 15 residues. CDR3 region: CASSPRQGGTGELFF. In nucleotides, the CDR3 is TGTGCCAGCTCACCGAGACAGGGGGGCACCGGGGAGCTGTTTTTT.

This rearrangement joins TRBV19 to TRBJ2-2, with D possibly TRBD1 on 6 matching bases. The CDR3 totals 19 residues. Germline-derived CDR1 and CDR2 are LNHDA and SQIVND (reference sequence). With 0 bases removed from V and 2 bases from J, the gap between germline ends came to 19 bases. CDR3 region: CASSIDRRKGDTNTGELFF. The CDR3 DNA reads as TGTGCCAGTAGTATAGATCGACGAAAAGGGGACACTAACACCGGGGAGCTGTTTTTT.

The rearrangement uses TRBV10-3 and TRBJ2-5; 10 positions match TRBD2. V lost 4 bases, J lost 2 bases, and 7 bases stayed unmatched. The length of the CDR3 is 16 residues. Germline CDR1 and CDR2: ENHRY and SYGVKD. This CDR3 reads CAISGGLAGVQETQYF. The CDR3 DNA follows: TGTGCCATCAGTGGTGGGCTAGCGGGGGTTCAAGAGACCCAGTACTTC.

The genes are TRBV30 and TRBJ1-2; D gene uncertain. Germline V gene lookup returns CDR1 GTSNPN and CDR2 SVGIG (reference sequence). The CDR3 runs to 11 residues. Between the trimmed V and J ends, which lost 0 bases and 14 bases, there was a span of 13 bases. CDR3 loop: CAWSVRLEETF. The CDR3 DNA sequence: TGTGCCTGGAGTGTTAGACTCGAGGAAACCTTC.

The genes are TRBV7-2 and TRBJ1-2; the D gene is possibly TRBD1 (6 bases). Germline CDR1 and CDR2: SGHTA and FQGNSA. The CDR3 is 16 residues long. The germline V and J ends were trimmed by 8 bases and 6 bases, with 25 bases remaining between them. The chain's CDR3 is CASAPTGQGNLHGYTF. The CDR3 DNA reads TGTGCCAGCGCTCCTACAGGGCAAGGGAACCTGCATGGCTACACCTTC.

This clone showed up just once. The chain uses TRBV30 and TRBJ2-1; D is possibly TRBD2 (7 bases). Trimming took off 5 bases at V and 10 bases at J, with 18 bases between the two ends. Germline loops: CDR1 GTSNPN, CDR2 SVGIG (reference sequence). CDR3 size: 13 residues. The CDR3 protein is CAWAPGGLGEQFF. The CDR3 region has the DNA TGTGCCTGGGCCCCCGGGGGGCTCGGGGAGCAGTTCTTC.

The V and J genes are TRBV2 and TRBJ1-1, with 7 bases identical to TRBD1. The CDR3 has 14 amino acids. V was clipped by 4 bases and J by 4 bases; unmatched bases: 6. Germline V CDR1 and CDR2: SNHLY, FYNNEI. CDR3 DNA: TGTGCCAGCAGTGTCGATCAGGGGGGCACTGAAGCTTTCTTT. It translates to CASSVDQGGTEAFF.

V and J are TRBV5-1 and TRBJ1-2; TRBD1 is a possible D gene (5 bases). Trimming took off 3 bases at V and 2 bases at J, with 11 bases between the two ends. Germline V gives CDR1 SGHRS, CDR2 YFSETQ. This CDR3 is 14 amino acids long. CDR3 nucleotide sequence: TGCGCCAGCAGCTCCTCGACAGTCAACTATGGCTACACCTTC. Its protein is CASSSSTVNYGYTF.

This chain joins TRBV12-3 or TRBV12-4 and TRBJ1-1; D possibly corresponds to TRBD1 (6 bases). This CDR3 is built from 13 residues. Trimming took 8 bases from V and 0 from J, leaving 10 bases between them. This CDR3 reads CASSGGLNTEAFF. In DNA, the CDR3 is TGTGCCAGCTCCGGGGGGCTGAACACTGAAGCTTTCTTT.

This clone was counted only a few times. V gene TRBV5-1 combines with J gene TRBJ2-7, with 9 bases aligning to TRBD1. This CDR3 has 15 residues. The junction had 1 base not matched to a gene; V was cut back by 0 bases and J by 0 bases. The germline CDR1 and CDR2 sequences are SGHRS and YFSETQ. CDR3 amino acids: CASSLGQGGSYEQYF. As DNA, the CDR3 is TGCGCCAGCAGCTTGGGACAGGGGGGCTCCTACGAGCAGTACTTC.

The V call is TRBV11-2, the J call TRBJ2-2, with 8 nucleotides matching TRBD2. The germline V gene has CDR1 SGHAT and CDR2 FQNNGV. V lost 0 bases and J lost 0; bases outside the gene matches: 6. This CDR3 contains 18 residues. CDR3: CASSLEPPGGPNTGELFF. The DNA for the CDR3 is TGTGCCAGCAGCTTAGAGCCCCCGGGGGGGCCGAACACCGGGGAGCTGTTTTTT. Complete variable domain (other parts from reference TRBV11-2 and TRBJ2-2): EAGVAQSPRYKIIEKRQSVAFWCNPISGHATLYWYQQILGQGPKLLIQFQNNGVVDDSQLPKDRFSAERLKGVDSTLKIQPAKLEDSAVYLCASSLEPPGGPNTGELFFGEGSRLTVL.

This clone came up a few times. V usage is TRBV10-3 and J usage is TRBJ2-5; 9 bases fit TRBD1. Germline V gene data show CDR1 as ENHRY and CDR2 as SYGVKD. The trim removed 10 bases at V and 4 bases at J, leaving 10 bases unmatched. The CDR3 consists of 14 residues. In DNA form, the CDR3 reads TGTGCCACCTACGCCGGGACAGGGAGAGAGACCCAGTACTTC. Its protein product is CATYAGTGRETQYF.

The chain employs TRBV6-2 or TRBV6-3 and TRBJ2-1; 12 bases map to TRBD2. Trimming at V came to 5 bases and at J to 3 bases, leaving 5 bases not matched to a gene. The CDR3 is 16 residues long. Per germline, CDR1 MNHEY and CDR2 SVGEGT. CDR3 protein: CASSTRLAGVYNEQFF. CDR3 in DNA: TGTGCCAGCAGTACCCGACTAGCGGGGGTCTACAATGAGCAGTTCTTC.

V usage is TRBV12-3 or TRBV12-4 and J usage is TRBJ1-6, with unresolved D. Trimming took 2 bases from V and 9 from J, leaving 5 bases between them. The CDR3 length is 12 residues. The CDR3 is CASSLPGSPLHF. In DNA form, the CDR3 reads TGTGCCAGCAGTTTACCCGGTTCACCCCTCCACTTT.

This clone has a single count. The chain uses TRBV27 and TRBJ2-1, with 12 bases that match TRBD2. J was trimmed by 7 bases and V by 5 bases; bases with no gene match: 6. This CDR3 is 15 amino acids long. CDR1 and CDR2 (germline): MNHEY, SMNVEV (reference sequence). The CDR3 bases are TGTGCCAGCAGTCCCCTAGCGGGGGGGCGGAATGAGCAGTTCTTC. This encodes CASSPLAGGRNEQFF.

The V and J genes are TRBV5-4 and TRBJ2-5; 8 bases align to TRBD2. This CDR3 comprises 14 residues. V was clipped by 1 base and J by 5 bases; unmatched bases: 4. Germline loops: CDR1 SGHNT, CDR2 YYREEE (reference sequence). CDR3 protein: CASSLSGGWETQYF. For the CDR3, the DNA is TGTGCCAGCAGCTTGTCGGGGGGGTGGGAGACCCAGTACTTC.

J is TRBJ1-1 and V is TRBV30; D uncertain. V was cut by 2 bases and J by 5 bases, with 9 bases left in between. The germline V gene has CDR1 GTSNPN and CDR2 SVGIG (reference sequence). This CDR3 has 12 residues. Here the CDR3 DNA reads TGTGCCTGGAGTCGAGGGAGGACTGAAGCTTTCTTT. Encoded protein: CAWSRGRTEAFF.

The CDR3 DNA reads TGTGCCAGCAATGGACAGGGTTCCTATAATTCACCCCTCCACTTT. It encodes CASNGQGSYNSPLHF. J is TRBJ1-6 and V is TRBV6-5, with TRBD1 matching 8 bases. The CDR3 runs to 15 residues. In germline, CDR1 is MNHEY, CDR2 SVGAGI. V lost 7 bases and J lost 1; bases outside the gene matches: 3.